A single T cell receptor (beta chain) is shown here with its context. What this receptor recognizes is not known. Base-call qualities are not available, and no considerably larger clone is one nucleotide away. The sample originates from a study of cytomegalovirus exposure and HLA in healthy donors (dated by TCRdb to 2015 to 2018). Background on the whole study: An earlier analysis of fewer than 750 of the donors reported roughly 300 Gb of sequence data and 95 million to 140 million unique TCR beta sequences obtained from about 179 million T cells. An early release covering about 600 HLA-typed donors comprised about 300 gigabases of sequencing data and approximately 80 million unique TCR sequences. Of the roughly 400 genotyped donors, approximately 80% were placed in the genetic ancestry cluster associated with self-reported Caucasian donors. The study was designed to test whether signatures of past pathogen exposure could be identified by cataloging public T cell receptors. Using immunosequencing, the study profiled T cell repertoires from some 670 subjects and related those repertoires to cytomegalovirus serostatus. Along with the roughly 670-subject first cohort, a separate validation cohort of around 110 different subjects was used. To predict cytomegalovirus infection status, the study combined high-throughput TCR immunosequencing, statistical association of individual TCRs with disease status, and machine learning. A later analysis re-examined previously published TCR beta repertoires from several hundred donors and added high-resolution HLA genotyping to investigate patterns of TCR occurrence. Rather than drawing on any new phenotypic data, the later analysis identified candidate immune exposures from TCR beta sequences and the way those sequences occurred across donors. In an earlier analysis of roughly 600 of the donors, high-throughput TCR beta sequencing was used to judge whether each TCR beta V gene segment behaved as functional or pseudogenic. Donor age, sex, ethnicity and CMV serostatus were collected together with the repertoire data. A later genetic analysis took genome-wide SNP genotypes for about three fifths of the 666 donors and used that subset as a discovery cohort. All discovery cohort repertoires had been generated using a single sequencing platform. HLA typing included class I and class II loci at four-digit resolution. The number of typed donors differed by locus: roughly 620-630 for A, B, C, DRB1 and DQB1; 522 for DQA1; 606 for DPA1; and roughly 490 for DPB1. About five DR-DQ haplotypes were treated as single units for association and clustering because of strong linkage in the cohort. Among over 350 genotyped donors of the cohort, an average of around 240,000 unique TCR beta nucleotide sequences were sequenced per donor, roughly 20% of them non-productive. Beyond this particular receptor, the publication reports: Because counts were too low, about 17 rarely observed V segments, including chromosome 9 orphons, were excluded from the earlier analysis of 587 of the donors. Only TCR beta chains were sequenced in this cohort, and the absence of alpha or paired-chain data limited detectable features. For the cohort, immune exposure information was limited to CMV serostatus. A later genetic analysis associated a missense DCLRE1C variant with V-gene and J-gene trimming of TCR beta chains, and an independent cohort replicated the association. Because HLA typing was unavailable for some donors at each locus, only the typed subset was used in association tests. The study listed over 150 TCR beta chains as associated with cytomegalovirus. While some public TCRs were present in many individuals, most TCR sequences turned up only very rarely across donors. According to a later analysis, parvovirus B19, influenza, CMV and Epstein-Barr virus appeared linked to several top co-occurrence clusters. At a false discovery rate of 0.05, a later analysis linked 16,000 or so TCR beta sequences to specific HLA alleles. The authors suggested that the approach could potentially be generalized to other disease states and immunological phenotypes. Linkage disequilibrium might explain the correlated functional status among segregating V segments, but an unknown experimental factor could not be excluded. A cluster of highly shared sequence variants was judged likely to represent a technical artifact of the sequencing pipeline. In a later analysis, the rate of TCR association differed among HLA loci, with DRB1 alleles having the most associated TCRs and HLA-C alleles having the fewest. Strong co-occurrence of HLA alleles, especially DR and DQ, made assigning TCR associations to individual alleles difficult. Compared with equally common non-associated chains, HLA-associated TCR beta chains in a later analysis were more clonally expanded and had lower generation probabilities. According to a later genetic analysis, donors in an Asian-associated ancestry cluster had fewer N-insertions in productive TCRs than the approximately 690-donor mean. Some IMGT-functional V segments, including TRBV6-2 and TRBV6-3, could not be distinguished by the 87-base-pair reads and were therefore excluded. A few of the identified cytomegalovirus-associated TCR beta chains were confirmed in vitro to be specific for cytomegalovirus antigens. A further reported finding was that TCR beta sequences accurately predicted the HLA-A and HLA-B alleles for most subjects in the first cohort. Cytomegalovirus status was reported to be diagnosed by the classifier with high specificity and sensitivity in both the original and validation cohorts. Sequencing depth was assumed to be roughly uniform across donors in the presence/absence analyses, though that assumption may not hold. Most CMV-associated TCR beta chains appeared to be HLA-restricted in a later analysis, and the HLA associations seemed to be driven largely by CMV exposure. In an earlier analysis of over 550 of the donors, most TCR beta V segments were observed in productive rearrangements about 87% or about 30% of the time, broadly matching IMGT annotations.

The cohort consisted of hundreds of healthy bone marrow donors. Cohort members were all nominally healthy when sampled, although unrecorded immune exposures were likely present. The donor tested CMV seronegative, placing the donor among the roughly 340 seronegative members of the cohort. A peripheral blood sample was collected from each donor, and TCR beta sequencing was performed on peripheral blood mononuclear cells. Genomic DNA was extracted from the blood cell samples with the Qiagen DNeasy Blood Extraction Kit. The library was built by means of the immunoSEQ multiplex PCR assay. The multiplex PCR relied on a mix of 60 forward primers for TCR Vbeta segments and 13 reverse primers for TCR Jbeta segments. A multiplex PCR assay on genomic DNA amplified the CDR3 region of rearranged TCR beta genes. The Illumina HiSeq System was used to sequence the amplified TCR beta libraries as 87-base-pair reads. The paper's processing steps were these. A later analysis counted about 80 million unique TCR beta chains across the 640 or so repertoires, and roughly 9.9 million of these chains were shared by at least two donors. Raw reads were error-corrected and collapsed into unique sequences with a nearest-neighbor algorithm that merged closely related sequences to remove PCR and sequencing errors. Alignment of CDR3 sequences to IMGT reference sequences was used to assign V, D and J gene segments. For a sequence to be retained, at least a six-nucleotide match to both a V gene segment and a J gene segment was required. A rearrangement was called productive if the CDR3 had no stop codons and remained in frame with V and J, and every other rearrangement was called non-productive. CDR3 was defined according to IMGT convention as the region running from the second conserved V-encoded cysteine to the conserved J-encoded phenylalanine. The earlier analysis of fewer than 750 of the donors excluded sequences that lacked an unambiguous match to a single V gene segment. In an earlier analysis of several hundred of the donors, V segments were called functional above 56.7% productive rearrangements and were called segregating when the between-donor standard deviation exceeded 5%. A statistical classification framework was developed to diagnose cytomegalovirus status using the catalog of TCR beta chain sequences. In a later analysis, V and J genes were assigned by comparing TCR nucleotide sequences against IMGT/GENE-DB human TR gene sequences. In a later analysis, CDR3 sequences and most-parsimonious VDJ recombination scenarios were assigned using the TCRdist pipeline. A later analysis defined each TCR beta chain by its CDR3 amino acid sequence plus V-gene family, and excluded reads lacking a unique V-gene family. To address suspected cross-contamination and a sequencing artifact, a later analysis removed a few hundred highly shared, low-generation-probability nucleotide sequences. A later analysis calculated a clonal expansion index for each public chain from normalized within-repertoire ranks of inferred template counts. A later analysis computed generation probabilities with a VDJ recombination model fitted to out-of-frame rearrangements, and checked the results against IGoR. Hypergeometric tests were used in a later analysis to score TCR-TCR, TCR-HLA and TCR-CMV co-occurrence, with a repertoire-size bias correction applied to the TCR pairs. In a later analysis, false discovery rates were estimated by permuting HLA or CMV assignments 20 times. In a later analysis, co-occurring TCRs were grouped with DBSCAN, and TCRdist sequence similarity was added when clustering was performed within HLA-allele-positive subsets. Repertoires with fewer than 30,000 or more than 120,000 public chains were left out of co-occurrence clustering, as were a handful of repertoires with anomalous nucleotide sharing. TCRdb holds this immuneACCESS table with in-frame rearrangements only. Some clones are missing; in checked studies, unresolved V genes explain under half, and the rest has no known cause. That table is the source of V, J and clone size, and D and trimming were worked out from the DNA. Counted in this sample were some 130,000 clones; around 77% of them appeared once. More than 0.95% of the sample lies in the top ten.

Via the germline V gene (reference sequence), CDR1 is SGHNT and CDR2 YYREEE. The CDR3 has 19 amino acids, counting the end cysteine and phenylalanine. The DNA shown is the 57-base CDR3, in frame from base 1. Trimming removed 4 bases from V and 4 bases from J; the gene matches leave 20 bases unexplained. Recombination joined TRBV5-4 with TRBJ1-2, and 9 bases in between align with TRBD1. Sequenced sample: PBMCs. This sequence was found in a man between 50 and 59 years old in good health and CMV-seronegative. The bases are TGTGCCAGCAGCCCCCCACCGGGACAGGGAATCGACCTGCTCTATGGCTACACCTTC. This yields the protein CASSPPPGQGIDLLYGYTF.